These T cell receptor beta chains were read from a single sample in a study of CXCR3-negative and CXCR3-positive naive CD8 T cells. TCRdb reprocessed the 5' RACE reads and reports one entry per CDR3 protein, with no DNA. The sample data list approximately 52,000 distinct CDR3 sequences. The specimen was memory CD8+ T cells from blood. These receptors were collected from a human donor in good health. Some clones in this sample may be carry-over from other donors' samples. Each CDR3 is given with its conserved first and last residue. Rows give clone size only sometimes, using once, few, many, or a class for an expanded clone.

j_gene,abundance,len,v_gene,CDR3aa
TRBJ2-1,.,12,TRBV7-6,CASGEGGGEQFF
TRBJ1-1,.,16,TRBV9,CASSVGDVGRNTEAFF
TRBJ2-3,.,13,TRBV6-5,CASSSRGRDTQYF
TRBJ2-7,.,15,TRBV7-9,CASSSPGTGGLEQYF
TRBJ2-5,.,16,TRBV5-1,CASSLDWRAPQETQYF
TRBJ2-3,.,16,TRBV28,CASSFSGEIPTDTQYF
TRBJ2-1,medium-sized,15,TRBV20-1,CSATSTGEGGNEQFF
TRBJ1-1,.,12,TRBV5-4,CASSRDSVEAFF
TRBJ2-1,.,12,TRBV20-1,CSARRGTHEQFF
TRBJ2-1,.,12,TRBV24-1,CATSDSYNEQFF
TRBJ2-7,.,13,TRBV4-1,CVSSQVPLGEQYF
TRBJ1-1,.,12,TRBV20-1,CSAPSGVTEAFF
TRBJ2-1,.,11,TRBV29-1,CSVWLGDEQFF
TRBJ1-5,.,15,TRBV4-1,CASSRGQYSNQPQHF
TRBJ1-1,.,14,TRBV5-1,CASSLDFTDTEAFF
TRBJ1-1,.,11,TRBV7-9,CASRQDTEAFF
TRBJ1-1,.,13,TRBV7-6,CASSLASGTEAFF
TRBJ2-7,.,15,TRBV4-3,CASSQERSSLREQYF
TRBJ2-1,.,16,TRBV2,CASSGNPGAVNNEQFF
TRBJ2-7,.,13,TRBV12-3/TRBV12-4,CASSLGWAGEQYF
TRBJ2-7,.,16,TRBV6-2/TRBV6-3,CASSYSSRAGDYEQYF
TRBJ2-7,.,14,TRBV28,CASSVMRDTYEQYF
TRBJ2-1,.,15,TRBV2,CASSLAGGRYNEQFF
TRBJ1-1,.,12,TRBV20-1,CSANWGEAEAFF
TRBJ2-7,.,15,TRBV5-1,CASSLAPGTSYEQYF
TRBJ1-1,.,18,TRBV4-3,CASSQGREGVAGVNEAFF
TRBJ2-3,.,15,TRBV20-1,CSASSSSPLVEAQYF
TRBJ2-7,.,13,TRBV28,CASSPRGYHEQYF
TRBJ2-7,.,13,TRBV29-1,CSAEFGMSYEQYF
TRBJ2-1,.,14,TRBV12-3/TRBV12-4,CASSAYRDARWQFF
TRBJ2-7,.,15,TRBV28,CASSPRTLRSYEQYF
TRBJ2-1,.,15,TRBV7-3,CASSPAPTGLNEQFF
TRBJ2-1,.,12,TRBV5-1,CASSLQPNEQFF
TRBJ2-7,large,13,TRBV20-1,CSASGDRDYEQYF
TRBJ2-5,.,13,TRBV29-1,CSVEGRGRETQYF
TRBJ2-1,.,14,TRBV10-3,CAISTGGRYNEQFF
TRBJ2-2,medium-sized,14,TRBV6-4,CASSDSTNTGELFF
TRBJ2-2,.,14,TRBV6-4,CASSEGQNTGELLF
TRBJ2-7,.,15,TRBV19,CASRPGTGVSYEQYF
TRBJ2-2,.,22,TRBV4-2,CASSQDRGAGLAVYEGTGELFF
TRBJ2-7,.,18,TRBV21-1,CASSKDQARQMPSYEQYF
TRBJ2-7,.,13,TRBV9,CASSVGTEDEQYF
TRBJ2-1,.,14,TRBV4-1,CASSPEQGRNEQFF
TRBJ2-1,.,13,TRBV29-1,CSVHPGGYNEQFF
TRBJ2-7,.,16,TRBV18,CASSPLDRVTPYEQYF
TRBJ2-7,.,17,TRBV6-2/TRBV6-3,CASSYPSGRGDFWEQYF
TRBJ2-1,.,15,TRBV28,CASSNIGELGDEQFF
TRBJ1-5,.,15,TRBV2,CASSEARVYNQPQHF
TRBJ2-1,.,16,TRBV4-3,CASSQDTSGSYNEQFF
TRBJ2-7,.,14,TRBV20-1,CSASPPRDRYEQYF
TRBJ2-2,.,13,TRBV29-1,CSVQGARTGELFF
TRBJ2-7,.,16,TRBV6-2/TRBV6-3,CASSYDSFGTSHEQYF
TRBJ1-1,.,17,TRBV6-6,CASSYSISRDKNTEAFF
TRBJ2-7,.,15,TRBV4-2,CASSQDPGGYYEQYF
TRBJ2-5,.,15,TRBV2,CASRLGTSGEETQYF
TRBJ1-1,.,12,TRBV14,CASSRWNTEAFF
TRBJ2-3,.,16,TRBV7-9,CASSPTSGVSQDTQYF
TRBJ1-1,.,19,TRBV3-1,CASSLNFGTAIRLNTEAFF
TRBJ2-1,.,15,TRBV7-9,CASSLNGIPHNEQFF
TRBJ2-3,.,12,TRBV5-4,CASSLGGDTQYF